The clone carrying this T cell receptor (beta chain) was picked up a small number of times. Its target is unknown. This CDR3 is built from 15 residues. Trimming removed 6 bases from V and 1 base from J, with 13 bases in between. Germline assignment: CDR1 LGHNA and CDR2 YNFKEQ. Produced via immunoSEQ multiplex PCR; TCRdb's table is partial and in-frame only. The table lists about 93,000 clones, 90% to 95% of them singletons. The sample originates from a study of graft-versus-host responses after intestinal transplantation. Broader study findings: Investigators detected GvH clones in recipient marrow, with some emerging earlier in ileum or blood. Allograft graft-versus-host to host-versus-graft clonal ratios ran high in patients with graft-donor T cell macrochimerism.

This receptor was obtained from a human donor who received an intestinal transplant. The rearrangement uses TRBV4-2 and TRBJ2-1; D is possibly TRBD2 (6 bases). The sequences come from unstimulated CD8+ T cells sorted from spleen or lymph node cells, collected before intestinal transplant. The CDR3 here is CASSAGTLSYNEQFF. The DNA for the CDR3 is TGTGCCAGCAGTGCCGGGACTCTTTCCTACAATGAGCAGTTCTTC.